This T cell receptor beta chain was found in a study of CD8+CD57+ T cells in acquired aplastic anemia. Study-level background: Sorted CD4+ and CD8+ cells gave an average of 3.2 ug of DNA. Study-wide points: With respect to CD8+ Simpson's diversity, patients and controls did not differ significantly.

Template material for TCR beta VDJ and CDR3 profiling consisted of genomic DNA. TCRdb recomputed calls from the reads with MiXCR, one row per CDR3 protein. Of 150,000 to 200,000 distinct CDR3 sequences listed, about 45% were seen once; the top ten hold about 1%. Previously, flow cytometry had revealed CD8+CD57+ cell expansion in the patients chosen for sequencing. This CDR3 has 14 residues. After removal of 1 base from V and 11 bases from J, the junction contained 3 bases not matched to a gene. From germline, CDR1 is DFQATT and CDR2 SNEGSKA (reference sequence). As regards this clonotype: Its cognate antigen is unknown.

The chain combines TRBV20-1 with TRBJ2-1, with 15 bases matching TRBD2. This clonotype was sampled from a human donor with aplastic anemia. The sequenced material came from sorted CD4+, CD8+, or CD8+CD57+ T cells (not recorded which) from PBMCs. This chain's CDR3 is CSARAGTSGGKQFF. CDR3 DNA: TGCAGTGCTAGAGCCGGGACTAGCGGGGGGAAGCAGTTCTTC.